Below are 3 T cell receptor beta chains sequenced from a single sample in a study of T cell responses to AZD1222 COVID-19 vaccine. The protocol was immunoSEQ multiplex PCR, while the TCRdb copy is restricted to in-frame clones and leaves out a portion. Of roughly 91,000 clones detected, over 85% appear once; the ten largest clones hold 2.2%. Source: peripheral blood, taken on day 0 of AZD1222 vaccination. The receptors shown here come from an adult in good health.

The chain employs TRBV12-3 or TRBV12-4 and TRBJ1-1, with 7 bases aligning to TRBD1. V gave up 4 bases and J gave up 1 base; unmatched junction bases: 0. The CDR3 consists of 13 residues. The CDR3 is CASSWTGNTEAFF. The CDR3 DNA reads TGTGCCAGCAGTTGGACAGGGAACACTGAAGCTTTCTTT.

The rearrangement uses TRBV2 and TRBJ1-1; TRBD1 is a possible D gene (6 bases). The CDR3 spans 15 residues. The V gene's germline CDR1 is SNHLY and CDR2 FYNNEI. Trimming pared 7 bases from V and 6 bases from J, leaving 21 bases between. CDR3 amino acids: CASTQGRVRVAEAFF. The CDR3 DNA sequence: TGTGCCAGCACGCAGGGGCGGGTGAGGGTAGCTGAAGCTTTCTTT.

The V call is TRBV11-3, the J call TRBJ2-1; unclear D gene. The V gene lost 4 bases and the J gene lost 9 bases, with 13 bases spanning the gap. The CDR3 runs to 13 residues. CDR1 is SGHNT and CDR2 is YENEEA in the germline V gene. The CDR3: CASSSSSFGEQFF. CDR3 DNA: TGTGCCAGCAGCTCTTCGAGTTTTGGTGAGCAGTTCTTC. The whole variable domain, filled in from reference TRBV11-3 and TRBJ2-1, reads EAGVVQSPRYKIIEKKQPVAFWCNPISGHNTLYWYLQNLGQGPELLIRYENEEAVDDSQLPKDRFSAERLKGVDSTLKIQPAELGDSAVYLCASSSSSFGEQFFGPGTRLTVL.